This section outlines one T cell receptor beta chain sequence together with its context. The germline V gene has CDR1 MDHEN and CDR2 SYDVKM. V shed 6 bases, J shed 5 bases, and the junction held 19 bases outside the gene matches. The CDR3 has 19 amino acids. The data belong to a study of blood T cell repertoires in COVID-19. Generated by immunoSEQ multiplex PCR, the TCRdb table keeps only in-frame clones and is missing some. The sample has tens of thousands of clones, 84% seen once. Specimen: peripheral blood. This chain connects TRBV28 to TRBJ1-5, with 10 bases matching TRBD1. This receptor was taken from a human donor in a cohort sampled during active COVID-19. The CDR3 DNA is TGTGCCAGCAGGGGGGGACAGGGGCCGATCCCCGGGATTCATCAGCCCCAGCATTTT. This translates into CASRGGQGPIPGIHQPQHF.